The source of this T cell receptor beta chain is a study of shared clonotypes between healthy human individuals. Study findings and constraints: How much donors shared clonotypes was expected to be affected by sequencing depth. The study found lower generation probabilities in non-shared clonotypes than in those shared by all four donors.

Germline values: CDR1 SGHRS, CDR2 YFSETQ. The CDR3 extends over 15 amino acids. Trimming took 0 bases from V and 3 from J; bases not matched to a gene: 3. Remarks on this clone: The antigen is undetermined. Other DNA sequences of this sample code for an identical CDR3.

Positive CCR7 selection of CD45RO-negative cells yielded the naive CD8 cells, and terminally differentiated effector memory CD45RA+ cells were excluded. Only Caucasian adults living in Nashville, Tennessee served as donors. Deep-level running was used for the assay. Sequencing was performed with immunoSEQ multiplex PCR; in TCRdb, only in-frame clones are kept and a portion is missing. The table has under 1 million clones, around 96% seen once. The receptor's source is a man younger than 45 in good health. The sample was naive CD8+ T cells sorted from blood. This chain links TRBV5-1 with TRBJ2-7; 10 bases are shared with TRBD2. CDR3 sequence: CASSLGLAGGYEQYF. Written as DNA, the CDR3 is TGCGCCAGCAGCTTGGGGTTAGCGGGAGGCTACGAGCAGTACTTC.